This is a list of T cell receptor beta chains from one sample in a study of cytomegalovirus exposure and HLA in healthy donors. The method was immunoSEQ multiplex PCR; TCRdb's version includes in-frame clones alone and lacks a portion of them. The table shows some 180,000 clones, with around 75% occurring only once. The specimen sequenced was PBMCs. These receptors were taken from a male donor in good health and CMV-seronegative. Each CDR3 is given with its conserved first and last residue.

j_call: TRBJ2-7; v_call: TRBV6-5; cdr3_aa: CASSYGSGGSYEQYF
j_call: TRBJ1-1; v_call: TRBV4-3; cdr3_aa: CASSHSTVNGEAFF
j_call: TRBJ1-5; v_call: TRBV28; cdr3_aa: CASRRSNQPQHF
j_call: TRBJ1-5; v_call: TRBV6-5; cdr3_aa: CASSSLGYSNQPQHF
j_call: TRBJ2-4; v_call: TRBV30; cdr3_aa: CAWSVLENIQYF
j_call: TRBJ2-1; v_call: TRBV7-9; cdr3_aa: CASSFGTSGRSSYNEQFF
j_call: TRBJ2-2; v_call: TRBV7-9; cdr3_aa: CASSLGDRDTGELFF
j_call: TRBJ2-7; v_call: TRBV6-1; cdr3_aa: CASSGSQGPAYEQYF
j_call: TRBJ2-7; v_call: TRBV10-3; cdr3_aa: CASGTSGGADTEQYF
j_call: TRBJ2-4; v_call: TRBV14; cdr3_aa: CASSPLGTGINIQYF
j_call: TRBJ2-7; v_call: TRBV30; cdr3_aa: CAWGQGPTTHF
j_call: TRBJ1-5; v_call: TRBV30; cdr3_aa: CAWSVDTQGPQHF
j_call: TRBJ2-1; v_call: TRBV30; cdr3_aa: CAWSVANEQFF
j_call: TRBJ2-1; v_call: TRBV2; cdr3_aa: CASSVDTPVTNEQFF
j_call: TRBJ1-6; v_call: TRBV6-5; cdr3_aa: CASRSTGGWSPLHF
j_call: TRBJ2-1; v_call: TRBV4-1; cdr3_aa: CASSQDASGGALTSGEQFF
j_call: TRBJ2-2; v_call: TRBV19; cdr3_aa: CASCMGLAGAGGELFF
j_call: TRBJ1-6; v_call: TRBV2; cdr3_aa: CASSPDRGNSPLHF
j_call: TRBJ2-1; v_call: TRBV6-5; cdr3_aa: CASSYSTGLRNEQFF
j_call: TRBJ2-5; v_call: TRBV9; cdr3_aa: CASSTTEETQYF